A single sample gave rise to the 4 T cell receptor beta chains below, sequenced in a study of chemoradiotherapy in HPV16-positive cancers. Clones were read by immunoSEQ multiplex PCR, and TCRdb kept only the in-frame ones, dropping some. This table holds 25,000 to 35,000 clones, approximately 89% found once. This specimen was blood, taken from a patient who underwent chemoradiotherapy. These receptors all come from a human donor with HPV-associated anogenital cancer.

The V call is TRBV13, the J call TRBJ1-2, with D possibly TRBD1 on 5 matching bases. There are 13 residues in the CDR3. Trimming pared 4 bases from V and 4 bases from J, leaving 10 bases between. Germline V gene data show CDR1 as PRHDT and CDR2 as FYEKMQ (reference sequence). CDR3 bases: TGTGCCAGCAGCTCTCCGACAGCCTATGGCTACACCTTC. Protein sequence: CASSSPTAYGYTF. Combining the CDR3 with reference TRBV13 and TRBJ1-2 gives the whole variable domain AAGVIQSPRHLIKEKRETATLKCYPIPRHDTVYWYQQGPGQDPQFLISFYEKMQSDKGSIPDRFSAQQFSDYHSELNMSSLELGDSALYFCASSSPTAYGYTFGSGTRLTVV.

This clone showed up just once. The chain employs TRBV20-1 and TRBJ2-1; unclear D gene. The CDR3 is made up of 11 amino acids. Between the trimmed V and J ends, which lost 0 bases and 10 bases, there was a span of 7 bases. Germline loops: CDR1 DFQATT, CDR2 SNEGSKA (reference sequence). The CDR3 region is CSARETREQFF. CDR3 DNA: TGCAGTGCTAGAGAGACCAGGGAGCAGTTCTTC.

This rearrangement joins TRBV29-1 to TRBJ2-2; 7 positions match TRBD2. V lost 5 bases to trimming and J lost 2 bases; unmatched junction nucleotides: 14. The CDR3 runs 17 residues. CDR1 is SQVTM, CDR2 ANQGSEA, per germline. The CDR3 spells CSVSGYASGFNTGELFF. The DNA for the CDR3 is TGCAGCGTTTCCGGCTATGCTAGCGGTTTCAACACCGGGGAGCTGTTTTTT.

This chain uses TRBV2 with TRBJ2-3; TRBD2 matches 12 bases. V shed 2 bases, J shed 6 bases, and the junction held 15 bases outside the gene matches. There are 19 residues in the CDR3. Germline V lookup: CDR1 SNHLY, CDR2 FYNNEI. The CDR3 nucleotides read TGTGCCAGCAGTGAATTCCGACTAGCGGGAGTGGGGAAAACCGATACGCAGTATTTT. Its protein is CASSEFRLAGVGKTDTQYF.